The clone carrying this T cell receptor beta chain has only one observation. These data originate in a study of shared clonotypes between healthy human individuals. Whole-study context: Each donor contributed plates that comprised three CD4 naive, three CD4 memory, two CD8 naive and one CD8 memory.

CDR1 is LGHNA and CDR2 is YSLEER in the germline V gene. The CDR3 is made up of 16 amino acids. V lost 3 bases to trimming and J lost 0 bases, with 12 bases between them. The table came from immunoSEQ multiplex PCR; TCRdb's copy has only in-frame clones and leaves some out. Of 650,000 to 700,000 clones listed, roughly 87% are singletons. This rearrangement joins TRBV4-3 to TRBJ2-4, with a tentative D call TRBD1 (5 bases). The sequence was obtained from a man aged 18 to 30 in good health. Some clones in this sample may be carry-over from other donors' samples. What was sequenced was memory CD8+ T cells from PBMCs. Subset indicated: CD45RO+ cells pooled with CCR7-negative TemRA cells. Here the CDR3 reads CASSQYTTGAKNIQYF. The CDR3 bases are TGCGCCAGCAGCCAGTATACTACAGGAGCCAAAAACATTCAGTACTTC.